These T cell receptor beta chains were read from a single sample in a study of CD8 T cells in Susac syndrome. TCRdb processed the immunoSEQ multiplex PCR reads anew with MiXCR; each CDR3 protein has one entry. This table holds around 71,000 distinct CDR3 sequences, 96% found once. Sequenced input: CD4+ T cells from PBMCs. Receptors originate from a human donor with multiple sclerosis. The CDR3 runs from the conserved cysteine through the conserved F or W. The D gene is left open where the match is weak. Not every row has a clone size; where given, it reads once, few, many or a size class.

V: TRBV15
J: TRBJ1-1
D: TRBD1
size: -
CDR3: CATSSPDRVDTEAFF
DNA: TGTGCCACCAGCAGCCCGGACAGGGTGGACACTGAAGCTTTCTTT

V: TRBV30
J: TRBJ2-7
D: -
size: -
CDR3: CAWKGTGDYEQYF
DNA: TGTGCCTGGAAGGGGACGGGGGATTACGAGCAGTACTTC

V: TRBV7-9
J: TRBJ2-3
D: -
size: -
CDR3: CASSLDFDTQYF
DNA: TGTGCCAGCAGCTTAGATTTTGATACGCAGTATTTT

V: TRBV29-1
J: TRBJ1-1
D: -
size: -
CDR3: CSVPRGPDTEAFF
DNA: TGCAGCGTCCCTAGGGGTCCGGACACTGAAGCTTTCTTT

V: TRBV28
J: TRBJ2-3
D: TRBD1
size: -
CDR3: CASSRRQGALDTQYF
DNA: TGTGCCAGCAGTAGACGACAGGGGGCATTGGATACGCAGTATTTT

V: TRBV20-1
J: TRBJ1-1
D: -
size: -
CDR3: CSARDLGENTEAFF
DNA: TGCAGTGCTAGAGATTTAGGAGAGAACACTGAAGCTTTCTTT

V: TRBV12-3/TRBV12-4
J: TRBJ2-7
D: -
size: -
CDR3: CASSPAPKTYEQYF
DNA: TGTGCCAGCAGTCCTGCCCCTAAGACCTACGAGCAGTACTTC

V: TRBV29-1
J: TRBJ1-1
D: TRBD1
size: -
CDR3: CSVLHSGGSTEAFF
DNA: TGCAGCGTCCTTCATTCAGGGGGGAGCACTGAAGCTTTCTTT

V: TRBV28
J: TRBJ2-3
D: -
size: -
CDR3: CASRLVGRGADTQYF
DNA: TGTGCCAGCAGGCTGGTGGGTAGAGGGGCAGATACGCAGTATTTT

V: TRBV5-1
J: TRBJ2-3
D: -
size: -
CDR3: CASAGAWKSTDTQYF
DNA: TGCGCCAGCGCCGGTGCTTGGAAAAGCACAGATACGCAGTATTTT

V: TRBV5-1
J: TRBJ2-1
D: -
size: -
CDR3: CASSNSASDNEQFF
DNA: TGCGCCAGCAGCAACTCCGCCAGTGACAATGAGCAGTTCTTC

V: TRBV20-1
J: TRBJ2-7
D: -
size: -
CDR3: CSANSGVFDYEQYF
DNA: TGCAGTGCTAACTCAGGGGTGTTCGACTACGAGCAGTACTTC

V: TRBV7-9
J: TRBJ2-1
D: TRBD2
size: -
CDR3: CASSLARTSGYNEQFF
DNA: TGTGCCAGCAGCTTAGCCCGGACTAGCGGTTACAATGAGCAGTTCTTC

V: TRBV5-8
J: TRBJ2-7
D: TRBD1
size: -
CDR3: CASGPGTGARNEQYF
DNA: TGTGCCAGCGGCCCAGGGACAGGGGCCCGTAACGAGCAGTACTTC

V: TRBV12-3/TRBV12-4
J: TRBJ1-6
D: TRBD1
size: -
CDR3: CASRTSRGPLNSPLHF
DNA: TGTGCCAGCAGGACGTCCAGGGGGCCGCTGAATTCACCCCTCCACTTT

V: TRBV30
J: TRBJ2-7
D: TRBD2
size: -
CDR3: CAWSGTSAGEQYF
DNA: TGTGCCTGGAGTGGAACTAGCGCCGGCGAGCAGTACTTC

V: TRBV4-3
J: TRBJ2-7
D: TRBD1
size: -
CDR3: CASSRDRVSYEQYF
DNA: TGCGCCAGCAGCCGGGACAGGGTATCATACGAGCAGTACTTC

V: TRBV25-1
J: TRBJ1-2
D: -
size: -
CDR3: CASRDLAGGYTF
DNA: TGTGCCAGCAGGGATTTGGCGGGGGGCTACACCTTC

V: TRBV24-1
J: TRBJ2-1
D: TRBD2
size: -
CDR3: CATSDPGLAGGLSYNEQFF
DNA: TGTGCCACCAGTGACCCGGGACTAGCGGGGGGCCTCTCCTACAATGAGCAGTTCTTC

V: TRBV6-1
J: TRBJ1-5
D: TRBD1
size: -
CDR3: CASGQTGGNQPQHF
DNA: TGTGCCAGCGGGCAAACAGGGGGGAATCAGCCCCAGCATTTT

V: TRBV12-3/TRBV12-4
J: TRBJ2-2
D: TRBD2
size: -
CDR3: CASSLLAGDTGELFF
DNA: TGTGCCAGCAGTTTACTAGCGGGGGACACCGGGGAGCTGTTTTTT

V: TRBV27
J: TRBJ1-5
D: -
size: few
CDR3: CASSFGGNQPQHF
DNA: TGTGCCAGCAGTTTCGGGGGCAATCAGCCCCAGCATTTT

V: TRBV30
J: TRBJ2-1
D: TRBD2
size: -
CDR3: CAWSIGTSGGNEQFF
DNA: TGTGCCTGGAGCATAGGGACTAGCGGGGGCAATGAGCAGTTCTTC

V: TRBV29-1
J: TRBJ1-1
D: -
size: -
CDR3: CSVRPGDTEAFF
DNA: TGCAGCGTCCGCCCTGGGGACACTGAAGCTTTCTTT

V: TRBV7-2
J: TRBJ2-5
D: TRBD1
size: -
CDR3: CASSLGQGTRLTQYF
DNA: TGTGCCAGCAGCTTGGGACAGGGTACAAGACTGACCCAGTACTTC

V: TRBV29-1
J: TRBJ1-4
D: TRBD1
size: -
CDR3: CSVEVAGGGEKLFF
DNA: TGCAGCGTTGAAGTGGCAGGGGGAGGAGAAAAACTGTTTTTT

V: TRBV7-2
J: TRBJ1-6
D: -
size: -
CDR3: CASSLVPPARGSPLHF
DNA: TGTGCCAGCAGCTTAGTCCCGCCGGCTCGGGGTTCACCCCTCCACTTT